This T cell receptor beta chain stems from a study of T cell responses to AZD1222 COVID-19 vaccine. This CDR3 is built from 15 residues. With 3 bases clipped from V and 3 bases from J, the junction kept 3 bases outside the gene matches. Per germline, CDR1 LGHDT and CDR2 YNNKEL (reference sequence). Some clones are missing from TCRdb's copy, which holds only in-frame ones; the method was immunoSEQ multiplex PCR. The data contain some 150,000 clones, 70% to 90% of them singletons. Comments on this clone: What it binds is not known.

Points from the study as a whole: Reportedly, close to half of spike-specific TCRs are directed against unmutated variant regions. Elevations in Spike-specific TCR breadth and depth followed administration of two AZD1222 doses. CD4 TCRs covered the whole spike, strongest at regions 160-218 and 743-854.

The J gene is TRBJ2-7, the V gene TRBV3-1 (or the pseudogene TRBV3-2); 12 bases map to TRBD2. This sample comprised peripheral blood, obtained on day 0 of AZD1222 vaccination. The source is an adult in good health. DNA of the CDR3: TGTGCCAGCAGCCATCGACTAGCGGGGGACTACGAGCAGTACTTC. Amino acid sequence: CASSHRLAGDYEQYF.